Listed below are T cell receptor beta chains from one sample, sequenced in a study of early T cells in non-severe SARS-CoV-2 infection. MiXCR was run by TCRdb on the 5' RACE reads, yielding one entry per CDR3 protein. The sample lists approximately 120,000 distinct CDR3 sequences, 15% occurring once. The material sequenced was whole blood. These receptors were taken from an adult who was a healthcare worker with PCR-confirmed SARS-CoV-2 infection or an uninfected control (not recorded which). The CDR3 runs from the conserved cysteine through the conserved F or W. D genes are given only for firm matches. The size entry is marked missing in some rows and otherwise reads once, few, many or a size class.

V gene	J gene	D gene	clone size	CDR3 protein	CDR3 DNA
TRBV6-5	TRBJ2-1	NA	NA	CASSQSPSSYNEQFF	TGTGCCAGCAGTCAGTCCCCGAGCTCCTACAATGAGCAGTTCTTC
TRBV24-1	TRBJ2-1	NA	NA	CATSNGGSYNEQFF	TGTGCCACCTCCAACGGGGGCTCGTACAATGAGCAGTTCTTC
TRBV5-1	TRBJ1-1	NA	few	CASGSDRIMNTEAFF	TGCGCCAGCGGCTCAGACAGGATCATGAACACTGAAGCTTTCTTT
TRBV7-9	TRBJ1-2	NA	few	CASSLARESSYTF	TGTGCCAGCAGCTTAGCGCGCGAGTCGAGCTACACCTTC
TRBV7-2	TRBJ1-5	NA	few	CASSLEQGLNQPQHF	TGTGCCAGCAGCTTAGAACAGGGCCTCAATCAGCCCCAGCATTTT
TRBV7-9	TRBJ2-5	NA	few	CASSSLKPMPGGRIQETQYF	TGTGCCAGCAGCTCCCTTAAGCCCATGCCCGGAGGGCGGATTCAAGAGACCCAGTACTTC
TRBV14	TRBJ1-4	TRBD1	NA	CASSSTGGIDEKLFF	TGTGCCAGCAGCTCCACAGGGGGCATTGATGAAAAACTGTTTTTT
TRBV29-1	TRBJ1-2	NA	NA	CSVESEGNYGYTF	TGCAGCGTTGAATCTGAGGGTAACTATGGCTACACCTTC
TRBV9	TRBJ2-5	TRBD1	NA	CASSPLAGGQETQYF	TGTGCCAGCAGCCCCTTGGCAGGGGGCCAAGAGACCCAGTACTTC
TRBV10-3	TRBJ2-1	TRBD2	few	CAISDMKRGDNEQFF	TGTGCCATCAGTGATATGAAGCGGGGGGACAATGAGCAGTTCTTC
TRBV3-2	TRBJ1-1	NA	NA	CASSQESVGNTEAFF	TGTGCCAGCAGCCAAGAGAGCGTGGGGAACACTGAAGCTTTCTTT
TRBV7-9	TRBJ1-5	TRBD1	few	CASSSGRGQPQHF	TGTGCCAGCAGCTCCGGCAGGGGGCAGCCCCAGCATTTT
TRBV18	TRBJ1-1	NA	NA	CASSPNGGPTEAFF	TGTGCCAGCTCACCAAACGGGGGCCCCACTGAAGCTTTCTTT
TRBV30	TRBJ1-1	TRBD1	many	CAWSAGQGGAEAFF	TGTGCCTGGAGCGCCGGACAGGGTGGCGCTGAAGCTTTCTTT
TRBV14	TRBJ2-5	TRBD2	NA	CASSQLIPGLAGVSETQYF	TGTGCCAGCAGCCAACTAATACCTGGACTAGCGGGCGTTTCAGAGACCCAGTACTTC
TRBV4-1	TRBJ2-5	NA	few	CASSPRASQETQYF	TGCGCCAGCAGCCCCCGAGCGAGTCAAGAGACCCAGTACTTC
TRBV6-6	TRBJ1-6	NA	NA	CASTPRTDNSPLHF	TGTGCCAGCACCCCGAGGACGGATAATTCACCCCTCCACTTT
TRBV27	TRBJ1-2	TRBD1	many	CASRKTGGFYGYTF	TGTGCCAGCAGAAAAACAGGGGGATTCTATGGCTACACCTTC
TRBV5-1	TRBJ2-2	TRBD1	NA	CATTGAKGTGELFF	TGCGCAACGACAGGGGCTAAAGGCACCGGGGAGCTGTTTTTT
TRBV30	TRBJ2-3	TRBD2	NA	CAWSGGATDTQYF	TGTGCCTGGAGCGGGGGGGCCACAGATACGCAGTATTTT
TRBV5-4	TRBJ2-2	TRBD2	many	CASSPGLESGELFF	TGTGCCAGCAGCCCGGGACTAGAGTCGGGGGAGCTGTTTTTT
TRBV4-1	TRBJ2-6	NA	NA	CASSQKPPGRHSGANVLTF	TGCGCCAGCAGCCAAAAACCCCCCGGACGCCACTCTGGGGCCAACGTCCTGACTTTC
TRBV7-6	TRBJ2-7	NA	many	CASSPTTRDEQYF	TGTGCCAGCAGCCCTACCACTCGGGACGAGCAGTACTTC
TRBV20-1	TRBJ2-7	TRBD1	few	CSAITGTGAYEQYF	TGCAGTGCTATTACCGGGACAGGGGCCTACGAGCAGTACTTC
TRBV20-1	TRBJ1-5	TRBD1	few	CSATGGSSNQPQHF	TGCAGTGCTACAGGGGGCAGTAGCAATCAGCCCCAGCATTTT
TRBV4-1	TRBJ1-1	NA	few	CASSQDVTGRWTEAFF	TGCGCCAGCAGCCAAGATGTCACGGGGCGATGGACTGAAGCTTTCTTT
TRBV19	TRBJ1-1	NA	NA	CASSINGRTEAFF	TGTGCCAGTAGTATAAACGGGAGGACTGAAGCTTTCTTT
TRBV19	TRBJ1-5	TRBD1	NA	CATGQGLSNQPQHF	TGTGCCACCGGACAGGGGCTTAGCAATCAGCCCCAGCATTTT
TRBV7-9	TRBJ2-3	TRBD2	NA	CASSLVLAGNTDTQYF	TGTGCCAGCAGCTTAGTACTAGCGGGAAACACAGATACGCAGTATTTT
TRBV2	TRBJ1-2	NA	many	CASSTTTTYGYTF	TGTGCCAGCAGCACCACTACGACCTATGGCTACACCTTC
TRBV20-1	TRBJ2-4	NA	few	CSARGDAKNIQYF	TGCAGTGCTAGAGGCGACGCCAAAAACATTCAGTACTTC
TRBV30	TRBJ2-1	NA	NA	CAWTDEQFF	TGTGCCTGGACGGATGAGCAGTTCTTC
TRBV5-5	TRBJ2-7	NA	NA	CASSLLGSTDEQYF	TGTGCCAGCAGCTTGCTCGGCAGTACCGACGAGCAGTACTTC
TRBV6-1	TRBJ2-7	NA	NA	CASSLQVSYEQYF	TGTGCCAGCAGCCTACAGGTCTCCTACGAGCAGTACTTC
TRBV5-1	TRBJ2-5	TRBD1	once	CASSSTGGGSSKTQYF	TGCGCCAGCAGCTCGACAGGGGGCGGATCATCGAAGACCCAGTACTTC
TRBV18	TRBJ1-4	TRBD1	NA	CASSEGTGEKLFF	TGTGCCAGCTCCGAGGGGACAGGAGAAAAACTGTTTTTT
TRBV12-2	TRBJ2-1	NA	few	CASRFSTADNEQFF	TGTGCAAGTCGCTTCTCGACAGCAGACAATGAGCAGTTCTTC
TRBV4-1	TRBJ1-3	NA	NA	CASSQDPRVWGNTIYF	TGCGCCAGCAGCCAAGACCCCAGGGTATGGGGAAACACCATATATTTT
TRBV20-1	TRBJ2-7	TRBD2	few	CSASGLAGGTYEQYF	TGCAGTGCTAGCGGGCTAGCGGGGGGCACCTACGAGCAGTACTTC
TRBV18	TRBJ1-6	TRBD1	many	CASSGQGGSPLHF	TGTGCCAGCTCGGGACAGGGAGGCTCACCCCTCCACTTT
TRBV5-1	TRBJ2-1	TRBD2	few	CASSLVTTSGGEQFF	TGCGCCAGCAGCTTGGTCACGACTAGCGGGGGGGAGCAGTTCTTC
TRBV12-3/TRBV12-4	TRBJ1-1	TRBD1	NA	CASRGGTGNLRTEAFF	TGTGCCAGCAGGGGAGGGACAGGGAATCTGAGAACTGAAGCTTTCTTT
TRBV20-1	TRBJ2-5	NA	few	CSAIPTGGLQETQYF	TGCAGTGCTATCCCTACTGGGGGCCTACAAGAGACCCAGTACTTC
TRBV28	TRBJ1-2	TRBD1	NA	CASSRDSIGYGYTF	TGTGCCAGCAGTCGGGACAGCATCGGCTATGGCTACACCTTC
TRBV19	TRBJ1-5	NA	NA	CASSMGAANQPQHF	TGTGCCAGTAGTATGGGGGCCGCTAATCAGCCCCAGCATTTT
TRBV28	TRBJ1-1	TRBD1	many	CASTPGTGREAFF	TGTGCCAGCACCCCCGGGACAGGGAGGGAAGCTTTCTTT